The clone carrying this T cell receptor beta chain was recorded a few times. Antigen specificity is unknown. The data were produced by immunoSEQ multiplex PCR, yet TCRdb's version contains in-frame clones alone and is incomplete. This sample carries about 150,000 clones, roughly 89% of them seen once, and the ten largest clones take 4.5% to 6.5%. The sample originates from a study of T cell responses to AZD1222 COVID-19 vaccine. Across the whole study: Second doses that came at about 4 or about 12 weeks were put together. Whole-study results and caveats: With dominance at 160-218 and 743-854, vaccine-associated CD4 TCRs spanned spike. Repertoires were collected only later (after the peak T cell response had occurred). Most donors were white British, females outnumbered males, and clonal diversity was possibly underestimated.

Trimming stripped 6 bases from V and 1 base from J, with 10 bases between. The germline V gene has CDR1 KGHSH and CDR2 LQKENI. The CDR3 covers 13 residues. The TCR comes from an adult in good health. The sample consisted of peripheral blood, taken on day 0 of AZD1222 vaccination. The chain joins TRBV18 to TRBJ2-7; the D gene is possibly TRBD2 (5 bases). The chain's CDR3 is CASSPTRSYEQYF. CDR3 DNA: TGTGCCAGCTCGCCCACTAGGTCCTACGAGCAGTACTTC.